A selection of T cell receptor beta chains follows, all from one sample in a study of shared clonotypes between healthy human individuals. Some clones are missing from TCRdb's copy, which holds only in-frame ones; the method was immunoSEQ multiplex PCR. The repertoire has over a million clones, approximately 76% of them found once; the top ten carry approximately 1.5%. The sample comprised memory CD4+ T cells sorted from blood. The receptors were gathered from a man younger than 30 in good health. CDR3s include the opening cysteine and the closing phenylalanine or tryptophan. The D gene is left open where the match is weak. Clone sizes are given selectively: once, few, many, or a class where the clone is expanded.

abundance: NA
j_gene: TRBJ1-3
v_gene: TRBV2
d_gene: NA
CDR3nt: TGTGCCAGCAGGGAGGGGAACGGAAACACCATATATTTT
CDR3aa: CASREGNGNTIYF

abundance: NA
j_gene: TRBJ2-2
v_gene: TRBV5-4
d_gene: NA
CDR3nt: TGTGCCAGCAGCTTGGCGACTGCTAGCGAACCAGGGGAGCTGTTTTTT
CDR3aa: CASSLATASEPGELFF

abundance: NA
j_gene: TRBJ2-2
v_gene: TRBV6-6
d_gene: NA
CDR3nt: TGTGCCAGCAGTTTCCATAGATCTACGAGCGGGGAGCTGTTTTTT
CDR3aa: CASSFHRSTSGELFF

abundance: NA
j_gene: TRBJ2-1
v_gene: TRBV5-1
d_gene: TRBD2
CDR3nt: TGCGCCAGCAGCATTAGCGGGAGGGCGATTATCGATGAGCAGTTCTTC
CDR3aa: CASSISGRAIIDEQFF

abundance: NA
j_gene: TRBJ1-2
v_gene: TRBV7-9
d_gene: NA
CDR3nt: TGTGCCAGCAGCAAGACTCAGGGCGGGGACGGCTACACCTTC
CDR3aa: CASSKTQGGDGYTF

abundance: NA
j_gene: TRBJ2-2
v_gene: TRBV5-1
d_gene: NA
CDR3nt: TGCGCCAGCAGCTTGGGTGGAACTAACACCGGGGAGCTGTTTTTT
CDR3aa: CASSLGGTNTGELFF

abundance: NA
j_gene: TRBJ2-7
v_gene: TRBV7-2
d_gene: NA
CDR3nt: TGTGCCAGCAGCTCTCCAGGTCACTACGAGCAGTACTTC
CDR3aa: CASSSPGHYEQYF

abundance: NA
j_gene: TRBJ1-6
v_gene: TRBV2
d_gene: NA
CDR3nt: TGTGCCAGCACTAGGGGAAGCGCGCCCCTCCACTTT
CDR3aa: CASTRGSAPLHF

abundance: NA
j_gene: TRBJ2-2
v_gene: TRBV6-4
d_gene: NA
CDR3nt: TGTGCCAGCAGCGAAGGCGGAAGGAGGGGTGGATACGGGGAGCTGTTTTTT
CDR3aa: CASSEGGRRGGYGELFF

abundance: NA
j_gene: TRBJ1-6
v_gene: TRBV9
d_gene: NA
CDR3nt: TGTGCCAGCAAAGCTTCGCCGGGTCCCGATAATTCACCCCTCCACTTT
CDR3aa: CASKASPGPDNSPLHF

abundance: NA
j_gene: TRBJ2-7
v_gene: TRBV6-6
d_gene: TRBD2
CDR3nt: TGTGCCAGCACCGGAGCGGGGAACTCCTACGAGCAGTACTTC
CDR3aa: CASTGAGNSYEQYF

abundance: many
j_gene: TRBJ1-5
v_gene: TRBV2
d_gene: NA
CDR3nt: TGTGCCAGCAGTGAAGGGGGCAACTGGCCCCAGCATTTT
CDR3aa: CASSEGGNWPQHF

abundance: many
j_gene: TRBJ1-6
v_gene: TRBV11-3
d_gene: NA
CDR3nt: TGTGCCAGCAGCTTAGGACCGACGAATTCACCCCTCCACTTT
CDR3aa: CASSLGPTNSPLHF

abundance: NA
j_gene: TRBJ2-3
v_gene: TRBV5-5
d_gene: NA
CDR3nt: TGTGCCAGCAGCTTGCGGCAGAGCACAGATACGCAGTATTTT
CDR3aa: CASSLRQSTDTQYF

abundance: few
j_gene: TRBJ1-2
v_gene: TRBV5-1
d_gene: NA
CDR3nt: TGCGCCAGCAGCCCCGAAGTGAACTATGGCTACACCTTC
CDR3aa: CASSPEVNYGYTF

abundance: NA
j_gene: TRBJ1-4
v_gene: TRBV9
d_gene: NA
CDR3nt: TGTGCCAGCAGCGTAGGAAGGCAGGCAACTAATGAAAAACTGTTTTTT
CDR3aa: CASSVGRQATNEKLFF

abundance: many
j_gene: TRBJ2-6
v_gene: TRBV18
d_gene: NA
CDR3nt: TGTGCCAGCTCACCACCGTTGGGGACCGGGGCCAACGTCCTGACTTTC
CDR3aa: CASSPPLGTGANVLTF

abundance: once
j_gene: TRBJ2-7
v_gene: TRBV7-2
d_gene: NA
CDR3nt: TGTGCCAGCAGCTTGGGCAGGGCCGGCGAGCAGTACTTC
CDR3aa: CASSLGRAGEQYF

abundance: NA
j_gene: TRBJ1-2
v_gene: TRBV30
d_gene: NA
CDR3nt: TGTGCCTGGAGAGGTACGGGGGTTGGTGGCTACACCTTC
CDR3aa: CAWRGTGVGGYTF

abundance: NA
j_gene: TRBJ2-2
v_gene: TRBV27
d_gene: NA
CDR3nt: TGTGCCAGCAGTTTCAGGGGACGTTACGCGGAGCTGTTTTTT
CDR3aa: CASSFRGRYAELFF

abundance: NA
j_gene: TRBJ1-1
v_gene: TRBV18
d_gene: NA
CDR3nt: TGTGCCAGCTCACCGCGTTCTGGGGTGGTAGAGGGCACTGAAGCTTTCTTT
CDR3aa: CASSPRSGVVEGTEAFF

abundance: NA
j_gene: TRBJ2-2
v_gene: TRBV4-2
d_gene: NA
CDR3nt: TGTGCCAGCAGGTCGTGGGGAACCGGGGAGCTGTTTTTT
CDR3aa: CASRSWGTGELFF

abundance: NA
j_gene: TRBJ2-7
v_gene: TRBV7-2
d_gene: NA
CDR3nt: TGTGCCAGCAGCCCGGAATACGAGCAGTACTTC
CDR3aa: CASSPEYEQYF

abundance: NA
j_gene: TRBJ1-2
v_gene: TRBV2
d_gene: TRBD1
CDR3nt: TGTGCCAGCAGGGGACAGGGAAGGTATGGCTACACCTTC
CDR3aa: CASRGQGRYGYTF

abundance: NA
j_gene: TRBJ1-2
v_gene: TRBV28
d_gene: NA
CDR3nt: TGTGCCAGCAGCCTCGCGGGCTTCTATGGCTACACCTTC
CDR3aa: CASSLAGFYGYTF

abundance: NA
j_gene: TRBJ1-1
v_gene: TRBV30
d_gene: TRBD1
CDR3nt: TGTGCCTGGACCGGACAGGGTTACACTGAAGCTTTCTTT
CDR3aa: CAWTGQGYTEAFF

abundance: once
j_gene: TRBJ2-2
v_gene: TRBV4-1
d_gene: TRBD1
CDR3nt: TGCGCCAGCAGCCCCGGGACAGGGATGTCGTCCGGGGAGCTGTTTTTT
CDR3aa: CASSPGTGMSSGELFF

abundance: NA
j_gene: TRBJ2-7
v_gene: TRBV7-2
d_gene: TRBD2
CDR3nt: TGTGCCAGCAGCTTAGTCGGCGGGAGTGGGCAGTACTTC
CDR3aa: CASSLVGGSGQYF

abundance: NA
j_gene: TRBJ1-1
v_gene: TRBV5-1
d_gene: NA
CDR3nt: TGCGCCAGCAGCGAGCTACCAGGGAACACTGAAGCTTTCTTT
CDR3aa: CASSELPGNTEAFF

abundance: few
j_gene: TRBJ2-1
v_gene: TRBV6-6
d_gene: NA
CDR3nt: TGTGCCAGCAGTTATGGAGATAGCAATTTCTTC
CDR3aa: CASSYGDSNFF

abundance: many
j_gene: TRBJ1-2
v_gene: TRBV6-1
d_gene: TRBD1
CDR3nt: TGTGCCAGCAGTGCTCCGCCGGACAGGGTGGGGGTCTATGGCTACACCTTC
CDR3aa: CASSAPPDRVGVYGYTF

abundance: NA
j_gene: TRBJ1-2
v_gene: TRBV27
d_gene: NA
CDR3nt: TGTGCCAGCAGCCCCGAAGGGGCCAACTATGGCTACACCTTC
CDR3aa: CASSPEGANYGYTF

abundance: once
j_gene: TRBJ2-5
v_gene: TRBV10-2
d_gene: NA
CDR3nt: TGCGCCAGCAGCCGGAGGGAGACCCAGTACTTC
CDR3aa: CASSRRETQYF

abundance: NA
j_gene: TRBJ1-2
v_gene: TRBV5-6
d_gene: NA
CDR3nt: TGTGCCAGCAGCATTCTCAAGGGCTATGGCTACACCTTC
CDR3aa: CASSILKGYGYTF

abundance: NA
j_gene: TRBJ2-1
v_gene: TRBV27
d_gene: NA
CDR3nt: TGTGCCAGCAGTTTAGACGGGGGCCCATACAATGAGCAGTTCTTC
CDR3aa: CASSLDGGPYNEQFF

abundance: NA
j_gene: TRBJ2-1
v_gene: TRBV5-1
d_gene: TRBD2
CDR3nt: TGCGCCAGCAGCGGGACTAGCGGGTACTACAATGAGCAGTTCTTC
CDR3aa: CASSGTSGYYNEQFF

abundance: NA
j_gene: TRBJ2-7
v_gene: TRBV29-1
d_gene: NA
CDR3nt: TGCAGCGCCACAGGGTCCACCTACGAGCAGTACTTC
CDR3aa: CSATGSTYEQYF

abundance: NA
j_gene: TRBJ1-4
v_gene: TRBV18
d_gene: NA
CDR3nt: TGTGCCAGCTCACCCGATCATAATGAAAAACTGTTTTTT
CDR3aa: CASSPDHNEKLFF

abundance: NA
j_gene: TRBJ2-4
v_gene: TRBV7-2
d_gene: NA
CDR3nt: TGTGCCAGCAGCGTCACTAAAAACATTCAGTACTTC
CDR3aa: CASSVTKNIQYF

abundance: NA
j_gene: TRBJ1-1
v_gene: TRBV28
d_gene: NA
CDR3nt: TGTGCCAGTTTGTACCCCGGGGGGGGGACTGAAGCTTTCTTT
CDR3aa: CASLYPGGGTEAFF

abundance: NA
j_gene: TRBJ2-7
v_gene: TRBV5-4
d_gene: TRBD2
CDR3nt: TGTGCCAGCAGGGAAGGACTAGCGGGTGCGCAGTACTTC
CDR3aa: CASREGLAGAQYF